Listed here are 18 T cell receptor beta chains from one sample, sequenced in a study of beta chain features in type 1 diabetes. Expressed TCRB transcripts were sequenced after all isolated RNA was converted to cDNA. TCRdb's table, derived via immunoSEQ multiplex PCR, lists solely in-frame clones and lacks some. The sample yields some 300,000 clones, about 7.8% seen once. Sequencing was carried out using central memory CD4+ T cells from blood. These receptors were taken from a woman under 30 in good health.

This chain connects TRBV4-3 to TRBJ1-5; D not certain. CDR3 length: 13 amino acids. V was shortened by 1 base and J by 5 bases, with 6 bases between the two germline ends. CDR1 LGHNA and CDR2 YSLEER come from the germline V gene. For the CDR3, the DNA is TGCGCCAGCAGCCAAGGGAGGGATCAGCCCCAGCATTTT. The encoded protein is CASSQGRDQPQHF.

This chain connects TRBV7-3 to TRBJ2-1; D may be TRBD1 (6 bases). The germline V gene encodes CDR1 SGHTA and CDR2 FQGTGA. Trimming stripped 5 bases from V and 8 bases from J, with 22 bases between. This CDR3 is built from 16 residues. CDR3 loop: CASSPSRETGGHEQFF. In nucleotides, the CDR3 is TGTGCCAGCAGCCCCTCCCGTGAGACAGGTGGCCATGAGCAGTTCTTC.

The chain uses TRBV7-2 and TRBJ2-3; no clear D. Trimming removed 6 bases at V and 4 bases at J, with 11 bases between. The CDR3 is made up of 13 amino acids. Germline V CDR1 and CDR2: SGHTA, FQGNSA. CDR3 nucleotides: TGTGCCAGCAGTTCTGGACCATCAGATACGCAGTATTTT. Amino acids: CASSSGPSDTQYF.

This clone was found many times. J is TRBJ2-7 and V is TRBV5-4, with D maybe TRBD2 (6 bases). CDR1 is SGHNT, CDR2 YYREEE, per germline (reference sequence). The CDR3 length is 15 residues. V was trimmed by 2 bases and J by 11 bases, leaving 23 bases between them. This CDR3 is CASSFEPSEVASEYF. In DNA, the CDR3 is TGTGCCAGCAGCTTCGAACCCTCCGAGGTGGCTAGCGAGTACTTC.

This clone was detected a few times. CDR3 residues: CASSLAFYTDTQYF. In nucleotides, the CDR3 is TGTGCCAGCAGCTTAGCGTTTTACACAGATACGCAGTATTTT. The chain has TRBV7-8 and TRBJ2-3; D gene unclear. V was cut by 0 bases and J by 2 bases, with 6 bases left in between. Germline CDR1 reads SGHVS; CDR2 reads FQNEAQ. This CDR3 spans 14 amino acids.

This clone was observed a few times. CDR3 nucleotide sequence: TGTGCCAGCAGTTTACAGGTTTGGAAAAATCAGCCCCAGCATTTT. This gives the protein CASSLQVWKNQPQHF. The V gene is TRBV28, the J gene TRBJ1-5; D uncertain. V lost 2 bases to trimming and J lost 4 bases, with 12 bases between them. The CDR3 spans 15 residues. Germline V CDR1 and CDR2: MDHEN, SYDVKM.

The CDR3 loop is CASWERGVTGELFF. CDR3 DNA: TGTGCCAGCTGGGAGCGCGGGGTAACCGGGGAGCTGTTTTTT. The chain has TRBV6-5 and TRBJ2-2, with D perhaps matching TRBD2 (6 bases). The CDR3 has 14 amino acids. The V and J ends lost 8 bases and 5 bases respectively, with 15 bases between them. Looked up from germline, CDR1 is MNHEY and CDR2 is SVGAGI.

This chain links TRBV9 with TRBJ1-3; D not resolved. This CDR3 comprises 14 residues. The ends were cut back, 1 base at V and 8 bases at J, with 13 bases in the middle. In germline, CDR1 is SGDLS, CDR2 YYNGEE. CDR3 sequence (DNA): TGTGCCAGCAGCGTATCCCCACGGCGGGACACCATATATTTT. Translated: CASSVSPRRDTIYF.

The V and J genes are TRBV15 and TRBJ1-3; unclear D gene. V was cut by 0 bases and J by 4 bases, with 10 bases left in between. The CDR3 contains 15 residues. Germline V CDR1 and CDR2: LNHNV, YYDKDF (reference sequence). The CDR3 is CATSRDRLAGNTIYF. The CDR3 DNA reads TGTGCCACCAGCAGAGATCGGCTGGCCGGAAACACCATATATTTT.

This sequence joins TRBV5-6 and TRBJ2-4; D ambiguous. Trimming shortened V by 2 bases and J by 8 bases, and 11 bases separated the two germline ends. CDR3 length equals 13 residues. Germline V gives CDR1 SGHDT, CDR2 YYEEEE. CDR3 region: CASSFLQSDIQYF. CDR3 DNA: TGTGCCAGCAGCTTCCTACAATCAGACATTCAGTACTTC.

This clone was seen a handful of times. The chain has TRBV6-5 and TRBJ2-7, with 7 positions matching TRBD2. J lost 0 bases, V lost 2 bases, and 4 bases had no gene match. In germline, CDR1 is MNHEY, CDR2 SVGAGI. The CDR3 has 15 residues. CDR3 loop: CASSYDGGSSYEQYF. The CDR3 DNA follows: TGTGCCAGCAGTTACGACGGCGGGAGCTCCTACGAGCAGTACTTC.

In its sample, this clone was seen a few times. The rearrangement links TRBV6-5 to TRBJ2-7; D perhaps matches TRBD1 (5 bases). The CDR3 is 14 amino acids. Germline V gene data show CDR1 as MNHEY and CDR2 as SVGAGI. Trimming took 5 bases from V and 1 from J, leaving 12 bases between them. CDR3 nucleotides: TGTGCCAGCAGTCATAGACAGTTATCCTACGAGCAGTACTTC. Encoded protein: CASSHRQLSYEQYF.

This chain connects TRBV18 to TRBJ1-4; 9 bases fit TRBD1. Germline assignment: CDR1 KGHSH and CDR2 LQKENI. This CDR3 contains 14 residues. Trimming took 6 bases from V and 5 from J; bases not matched to a gene: 4. The CDR3 protein is CASSWTGVNEKLFF. The CDR3 DNA follows: TGTGCCAGCTCCTGGACAGGGGTAAATGAAAAACTGTTTTTT.

This clone was recorded many times. The chain joins TRBV7-2 to TRBJ2-3; 15 bases are shared with TRBD2. Germline-derived CDR1 and CDR2 are SGHTA and FQGNSA. The CDR3 totals 17 residues. V was clipped by 3 bases and J by 4 bases; unmatched bases: 5. CDR3 nucleotides: TGTGCCAGCAGCTTGTCCGGGACTAGCGGGGGGCCAGATACGCAGTATTTT. Its translation: CASSLSGTSGGPDTQYF. Together with reference TRBV7-2 and TRBJ2-3, the CDR3 gives the full variable domain: GAGVSQSPSNKVTEKGKDVELRCDPISGHTALYWYRQSLGQGLEFLIYFQGNSAPDKSGLPSDRFSAERTGGSVSTLTIQRTQQEDSAVYLCASSLSGTSGGPDTQYFGPGTRLTVL.

This clone was seen a handful of times. The chain carries TRBV19 and TRBJ2-6, with 10 bases that match TRBD1. Germline lookup yields CDR1 LNHDA and CDR2 SQIVND (reference sequence). With 6 bases clipped from V and 2 bases from J, the junction kept 4 bases outside the gene matches. The CDR3 has 16 residues. This chain's CDR3 is CASRRQGATGANVLTF. CDR3 DNA sequence: TGTGCCAGTAGGCGACAGGGGGCCACTGGGGCCAACGTCCTGACTTTC.

This clone was recorded a few times. J is TRBJ1-5 and V is TRBV28; maybe TRBD1 (5 bases). The CDR3 sequence is 15 residues long. CDR1 and CDR2 (germline): MDHEN, SYDVKM. Trimming took 2 bases from V and 0 from J, leaving 8 bases between them. The DNA for the CDR3 is TGTGCCAGCAGTTTAAAGGGGAATAGCAATCAGCCCCAGCATTTT. Encoded protein: CASSLKGNSNQPQHF.

This clone was seen more than once but under ten times. This chain links TRBV28 with TRBJ1-5; 12 bases align to TRBD1. Trimming cost V 4 bases and J 4 bases; bases outside gene matches: 5. Per germline, CDR1 MDHEN and CDR2 SYDVKM. This CDR3 region has 16 residues. CDR3 amino acids: CASSSQGQGANQPQHF. CDR3 coding DNA: TGTGCCAGCAGTTCCCAGGGACAGGGGGCGAATCAGCCCCAGCATTTT.

This clone appeared a few times. The chain employs TRBV11-3 and TRBJ2-3; D is uncertain. The germline V gene encodes CDR1 SGHNT and CDR2 YENEEA. This CDR3 contains 15 residues. V was pared by 3 bases and J by 1 base, with 11 bases between. DNA for the CDR3: TGTGCCAGCAGCTTTGTAGATGGTCGCACAGATACGCAGTATTTT. Its translation: CASSFVDGRTDTQYF.